Listed below are T cell receptor beta chains from one sample, sequenced in a study of blood T cells in healthy people across ages. MiXCR, applied by TCRdb to the 5' RACE reads, yields one record per CDR3 protein. The table lists hundreds of thousands of distinct CDR3 sequences, approximately 24% of them singletons, with 3% in the top ten. The same specimen was also included in a second study, on T cells of mothers and their children.

Sequences were obtained from blood. These receptors originate from a boy aged 5 to 17 in good health. The CDR3 runs from the conserved cysteine through the conserved F or W. A D gene is named only where the DNA matches it firmly. Some rows mark clone size as missing; the rest say once, few, many or name a class of expanded clone.

size	V	J	D	CDR3	DNA
few	TRBV7-9	TRBJ1-4	.	CASSRRGMDEKLFF	TGTGCCAGCAGTCGACGGGGGATGGACGAAAAACTGTTTTTT
many	TRBV29-1	TRBJ2-1	TRBD2	CSVARGGEIINEQFF	TGCAGCGTCGCCCGGGGGGGGGAGATCATCAATGAGCAGTTCTTC
.	TRBV10-2	TRBJ2-1	TRBD2	CASTVAGGLYNEQFF	TGCGCCAGCACCGTCGCGGGGGGCCTCTACAATGAGCAGTTCTTC
.	TRBV12-3/TRBV12-4	TRBJ1-1	.	CASSPRGENTEAFF	TGTGCCAGCAGTCCTCGGGGTGAGAACACTGAAGCTTTCTTT
few	TRBV12-3/TRBV12-4	TRBJ1-6	.	CASSLGGANSPLHF	TGTGCCAGCAGTTTAGGAGGAGCCAATTCACCCCTCCACTTT
.	TRBV28	TRBJ2-1	TRBD2	CASSREVSYNEQFF	TGTGCCAGCAGTCGGGAGGTATCCTACAATGAGCAGTTCTTC
.	TRBV5-1	TRBJ1-2	.	CASSLGPGTQNYGYTF	TGCGCCAGCAGCTTGGGTCCCGGGACTCAGAACTATGGCTACACCTTC
.	TRBV18	TRBJ1-5	.	CASSPERARYQPQHF	TGTGCCAGCTCACCAGAGCGGGCGCGGTATCAGCCCCAGCATTTT
.	TRBV12-3/TRBV12-4	TRBJ1-5	.	CASSWDPSNQPQHF	TGTGCCAGCAGCTGGGACCCAAGCAATCAGCCCCAGCATTTT
few	TRBV27	TRBJ2-3	.	CASLRGDTQYF	TGTGCCAGCCTTCGGGGAGATACGCAGTATTTT
.	TRBV5-1	TRBJ2-7	.	CASSLATEYEQYF	TGCGCCAGCAGCTTGGCGACCGAATACGAGCAGTACTTC
.	TRBV2	TRBJ2-1	.	CASSDGDYLSYNEQFF	TGTGCCAGCAGTGATGGCGACTACCTCTCCTACAATGAGCAGTTCTTC
.	TRBV2	TRBJ1-6	TRBD1	CASNNGQDNSPLHF	TGTGCCAGCAACAACGGACAGGATAATTCACCCCTCCACTTT
.	TRBV6-1	TRBJ2-7	.	CASSEATLNPYEQYF	TGTGCCAGCAGTGAAGCTACACTTAACCCCTACGAGCAGTACTTC
few	TRBV30	TRBJ2-2	TRBD1	CAWNRGNTGELFF	TGTGCCTGGAACAGGGGGAACACCGGGGAGCTGTTTTTT
.	TRBV7-9	TRBJ2-1	TRBD1	CASSAGRTGDETLYF	TGTGCCAGCAGCGCAGGCAGGACAGGGGACGAGACCCTGTACTTC
.	TRBV7-2	TRBJ1-2	.	CASSPVAKGNGYTF	TGTGCCAGCAGCCCGGTCGCAAAAGGGAATGGCTACACCTTC
.	TRBV20-1	TRBJ2-3	.	CSAEDHPTDTQYF	TGCAGTGCTGAGGATCACCCCACAGATACGCAGTATTTT
few	TRBV12-3/TRBV12-4	TRBJ2-3	TRBD2	CASSLDAGEDTQYF	TGTGCCAGCAGTTTAGACGCGGGGGAGGATACGCAGTATTTT
many	TRBV6-4	TRBJ2-2	.	CASSEGLNTGELFF	TGTGCCAGCAGTGAGGGCTTGAACACCGGGGAGCTGTTTTTT
.	TRBV5-1	TRBJ1-4	.	CASSLLGGRPNEKLFF	TGCGCCAGCAGCTTGTTAGGCGGCAGGCCTAATGAAAAACTGTTTTTT
few	TRBV12-5	TRBJ2-1	TRBD1	CASGLVAKAQGDHNEQFF	TGTGCTAGTGGTTTGGTGGCAAAGGCACAGGGGGACCACAATGAGCAGTTCTTC
.	TRBV21-1	TRBJ2-3	.	CASSKGRSSTDTQYF	TGTGCCAGCAGCAAAGGGAGGTCTAGCACAGATACGCAGTATTTT
few	TRBV7-3	TRBJ2-1	.	CASSSPNQRSSSSYNEQFF	TGTGCCAGCAGCTCCCCGAACCAACGATCTAGCTCCTCCTACAATGAGCAGTTCTTC
.	TRBV6-5	TRBJ2-7	TRBD1	CASGHRAGQGAHEQYF	TGTGCCAGCGGACATAGGGCGGGACAGGGGGCCCACGAGCAGTACTTC
.	TRBV4-1	TRBJ1-4	.	CASSPGPGQKEANEKLFF	TGCGCCAGCAGTCCCGGTCCGGGCCAAAAGGAGGCTAATGAAAAACTGTTTTTT
.	TRBV9	TRBJ2-3	.	CASSGEYRADTQYF	TGTGCCAGCAGCGGGGAATACAGAGCTGATACGCAGTATTTT
.	TRBV7-9	TRBJ2-6	.	CASSLKLGVSGANVLTF	TGTGCCAGCAGCTTAAAACTAGGAGTCTCTGGGGCCAACGTCCTGACTTTC
.	TRBV2	TRBJ2-7	TRBD2	CASQASGGDSYEQYF	TGTGCCAGCCAAGCTAGCGGGGGGGACTCCTACGAGCAGTACTTC
.	TRBV20-1	TRBJ1-1	.	CSARYDTEAFF	TGCAGTGCCCGTTACGACACTGAAGCTTTCTTT
few	TRBV6-6	TRBJ1-1	.	CASSDVGYTEAFF	TGTGCCAGCAGTGACGTGGGGTACACTGAAGCTTTCTTT
.	TRBV25-1	TRBJ1-2	.	CASSDLYKSGYTF	TGTGCCAGCAGTGACCTATACAAGAGTGGCTACACCTTC
.	TRBV20-1	TRBJ1-1	.	CSARDSGYTEAFF	TGCAGTGCTAGAGATTCGGGGTACACTGAAGCTTTCTTT
.	TRBV28	TRBJ2-3	.	CASRHRVTDTQYF	TGTGCCAGCCGTCACAGGGTCACAGATACGCAGTATTTT
.	TRBV7-2	TRBJ1-6	.	CASSLGRGWEESPLHF	TGTGCCAGCAGCTTAGGGCGGGGGTGGGAAGAATCACCCCTCCACTTT
few	TRBV27	TRBJ2-7	.	CASASFNAYEQYF	TGTGCCAGCGCCTCATTTAATGCCTACGAGCAGTACTTC
.	TRBV6-2/TRBV6-3	TRBJ2-7	TRBD1	CASSWGTDSTYEQYF	TGTGCCAGCAGTTGGGGGACAGACTCGACCTACGAGCAGTACTTC
.	TRBV11-2	TRBJ2-7	TRBD1	CASHPSGTGGYEQYF	TGTGCCAGCCATCCTTCGGGGACAGGGGGCTACGAGCAGTACTTC
.	TRBV12-3/TRBV12-4	TRBJ1-6	.	CASSLDSNPPLHF	TGTGCCAGCAGCCTGGACAGTAATCCACCCCTCCACTTT
few	TRBV30	TRBJ1-1	.	CAWSVGQGFEAFF	TGTGCCTGGAGTGTGGGGCAGGGCTTTGAAGCTTTCTTT
.	TRBV4-2	TRBJ2-7	.	CASSQYTGPSYEQYF	TGTGCCAGCAGCCAGTATACCGGGCCCTCCTACGAGCAGTACTTC
.	TRBV29-1	TRBJ1-2	.	CSVDGGGQGGYTF	TGCAGCGTTGACGGCGGGGGCCAGGGTGGCTACACCTTC